This T cell receptor beta chain was documented in a study of vaccination and CD4 T cells after COVID-19. Study in general: Those taking part got two shots of either the BNT162b2 or the mRNA-1273 vaccine.

On this clonotype: The antigen is undetermined.

Trimming took 5 bases from V and 3 from J; bases not matched to a gene: 1. The CDR3 extends over 15 amino acids. Germline-derived CDR1 and CDR2 are SGHTA and FQGNSA. Treatment defined: approximately 9-day PBMC culture with coronavirus spike peptide pools or control peptides (ViraFEST assay). CD4+ T cells that had been cultured provided DNA sequenced with the Oncomine TCR Beta short-read assay. TCRdb recomputed calls from the PCR reads with MiXCR, one row per CDR3 protein. The profile covers around 17,000 distinct CDR3 sequences, with roughly 65% appearing a single time and about 16% taken by the ten largest.

This chain uses TRBV7-2 with TRBJ2-2; 12 bases fit TRBD2. The specimen was CD4+ T cells from blood, cultured in vitro. This sequence originates from a human donor who had recovered from COVID-19. In DNA form, the CDR3 reads TGTGCCAGCAGCCGACTAGCGGGAGACACCGGGGAGCTGTTTTTT. It is translated as CASSRLAGDTGELFF.